This T cell receptor beta chain was observed in a study of regulatory T cells in long-lasting Graves disease. Time point indicated: newly diagnosed GD, antithyroid drugs for less than 3 months. Isolated PBMC RNA provided the starting material for the TCR library. J gave up 4 bases and V 1 base, and 11 bases lay outside the gene matches. CDR1 SEHNR and CDR2 FQNEAQ come from the germline V gene (reference sequence). This CDR3 region has 18 residues. CDR3-region Arm-PCR and iRepertoire HTBI primers produced the TCR beta libraries. TCRdb itself ran the multiplex PCR reads through MiXCR, one entry per CDR3 protein. The table has about 620,000 distinct CDR3 sequences, around 15% seen once; the top ten hold approximately 20%. These data are also associated with another study on T cells in Graves' hyperthyroidism and ophthalmopathy.

This clonotype was sampled from a woman younger than 45 with Graves disease. The sequences come from peripheral blood mononuclear cells (PBMCs), collected at new diagnosis, from a patient treated with antithyroid drugs. The V and J genes are TRBV7-9 and TRBJ2-1, with 9 bases fitting TRBD2. CDR3 sequence (DNA): TGTGCCAGCAGCTTAGGAATAGGGGGGCTAGCGGGGTACAATGAGCAGTTCTTC. This codes for CASSLGIGGLAGYNEQFF.